Listed here are 9 T cell receptor beta chains from one sample, sequenced in a study of blood T cell repertoires in COVID-19. TCRdb's table, derived via immunoSEQ multiplex PCR, lists solely in-frame clones and lacks some. The sample gives 60,000 or so clones, less than 90% of which show up once; 7% to 10% is in the top ten. Sequences were obtained from peripheral blood. These receptors originate from a woman in her 70s with active COVID-19.

V and J are TRBV28 and TRBJ1-2; 9 bases line up with TRBD1. J lost 6 bases, V lost 5 bases, and 7 bases had no gene match. The CDR3 sequence is 14 residues long. The V gene's germline CDR1 is MDHEN and CDR2 SYDVKM. The CDR3 nucleotides are TGTGCCAGCAGTCTCGGACAGGGGATCGATGGCTACACCTTC. Translated: CASSLGQGIDGYTF.

V is TRBV27 and J is TRBJ1-1; D is ambiguous. Germline CDR1 and CDR2: MNHEY and SMNVEV (reference sequence). This CDR3 has 12 amino acids. V was shortened by 5 bases and J by 0 bases, with 4 bases between the two germline ends. The CDR3 region is CASSVLNTEAFF. The CDR3 DNA sequence: TGTGCCAGCAGTGTCTTGAACACTGAAGCTTTCTTT.

V gene TRBV19 combines with J gene TRBJ1-1; the D gene is possibly TRBD1 (5 bases). CDR1 is LNHDA and CDR2 is SQIVND in the germline V gene (reference sequence). The CDR3 runs 14 residues. V shed 5 bases and J shed 5 bases, with 15 bases lying between them. CDR3 DNA: TGTGCCAGTAGTTGGGGACTTAGGAGGACTGAAGCTTTCTTT. The encoded protein is CASSWGLRRTEAFF.

The V and J genes are TRBV10-2 and TRBJ2-1; D unresolved. Germline V gene sequence: CDR1 WSHSY, CDR2 SAAADI. Trimming cost V 8 bases and J 0 bases, with 11 bases left between them. CDR3 size: 14 residues. DNA of the CDR3: TGCGCCAGCTCCCGCGGTAGCTCCTACAATGAGCAGTTCTTC. This encodes CASSRGSSYNEQFF.

V is TRBV5-4 and J is TRBJ2-1; 12 bases are a match to TRBD1. From germline, CDR1 is SGHNT and CDR2 YYREEE (reference sequence). J was trimmed by 7 bases and V by 4 bases; bases with no gene match: 9. This CDR3 has 16 residues. CDR3 residues: CASSPGTGGFVNEQFF. For the CDR3, the DNA is TGTGCCAGCAGCCCGGGGACAGGGGGCTTTGTTAATGAGCAGTTCTTC.

The sample holds a few counts of this clone. CDR3 loop: CASRPGPQETQYF. The CDR3 bases are TGTGCCAGCAGACCAGGGCCCCAAGAGACCCAGTACTTC. The V call is TRBV12-3 or TRBV12-4, the J call TRBJ2-5, with a tentative D call TRBD1 (5 bases). The V end was cut by 6 bases, the J end by 1 base, with 9 bases between. The CDR3 has 13 residues.

This rearrangement joins TRBV28 to TRBJ2-7; 8 nucleotides line up with TRBD2. Germline CDR1 and CDR2: MDHEN and SYDVKM. The CDR3 totals 14 residues. V lost 7 bases, J lost 2 bases, and 7 bases stayed unmatched. The CDR3 nucleotides are TGTGCCAGCACCTTCTCGGGGGGGCCCTACGAGCAGTACTTC. It yields the protein CASTFSGGPYEQYF.

The genes are TRBV6-5 and TRBJ1-1; possible D gene TRBD1, 5 bases. The CDR3 runs 15 residues. Germline V lookup: CDR1 MNHEY, CDR2 SVGAGI. Deletions cut 6 bases from V and 3 bases from J, with 17 bases between. The chain's CDR3 is CASSRRARGDTEAFF. The CDR3 bases are TGTGCCAGCAGCAGAAGGGCAAGGGGCGACACTGAAGCTTTCTTT.

This sequence joins TRBV7-6 and TRBJ2-3; TRBD2 is a possible D gene (6 bases). CDR1 and CDR2 (germline): SGHVS, FNYEAQ. CDR3 length: 15 residues. V was pared by 3 bases and J by 3 bases, with 13 bases between. Written as DNA, the CDR3 is TGTGCCAGCAGCTTGTTACGGGAGAGGACAGATACGCAGTATTTT. This codes for CASSLLRERTDTQYF. Full variable domain (outside the CDR3, taken from reference TRBV7-6 and TRBJ2-3): GAGVSQSPRYKVTKRGQDVALRCDPISGHVSLYWYRQALGQGPEFLTYFNYEAQQDKSGLPNDRFSAERPEGSISTLTIQRTEQRDSAMYRCASSLLRERTDTQYFGPGTRLTVL.